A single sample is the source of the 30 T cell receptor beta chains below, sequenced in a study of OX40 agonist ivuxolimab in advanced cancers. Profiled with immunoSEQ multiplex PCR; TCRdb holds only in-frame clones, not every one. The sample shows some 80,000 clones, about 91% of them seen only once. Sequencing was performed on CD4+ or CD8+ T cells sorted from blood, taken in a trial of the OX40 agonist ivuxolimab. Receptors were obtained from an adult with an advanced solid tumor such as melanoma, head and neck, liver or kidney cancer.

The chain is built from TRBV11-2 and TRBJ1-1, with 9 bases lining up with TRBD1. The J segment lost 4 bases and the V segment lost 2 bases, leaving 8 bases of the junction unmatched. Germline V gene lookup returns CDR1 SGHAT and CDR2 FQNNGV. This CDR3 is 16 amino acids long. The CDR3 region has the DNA TGTGCCAGCAGCTTACAACCCGGGACAGGGTTCACTGAAGCTTTCTTT. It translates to CASSLQPGTGFTEAFF.

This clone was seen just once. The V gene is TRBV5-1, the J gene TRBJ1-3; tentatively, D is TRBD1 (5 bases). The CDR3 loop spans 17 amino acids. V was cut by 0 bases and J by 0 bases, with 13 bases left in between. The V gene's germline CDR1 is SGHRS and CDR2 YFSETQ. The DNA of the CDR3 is TGCGCCAGCAGCTTGGCTTACGGGGGTAGCTCTGGAAACACCATATATTTT. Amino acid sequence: CASSLAYGGSSGNTIYF.

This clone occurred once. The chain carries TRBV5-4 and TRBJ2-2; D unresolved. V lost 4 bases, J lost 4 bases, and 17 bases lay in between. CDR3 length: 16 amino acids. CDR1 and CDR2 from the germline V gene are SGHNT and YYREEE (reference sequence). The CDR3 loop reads CASSLFGGRSTGELFF. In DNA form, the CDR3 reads TGTGCCAGCAGCCTCTTCGGCGGCCGGAGCACCGGGGAGCTGTTTTTT.

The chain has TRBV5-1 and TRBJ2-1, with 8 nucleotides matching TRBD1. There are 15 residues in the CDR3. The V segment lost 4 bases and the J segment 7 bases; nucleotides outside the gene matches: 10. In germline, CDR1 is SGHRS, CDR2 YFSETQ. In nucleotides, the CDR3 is TGCGCCAGCAGCCGAGAGGACAGGGTCGGAAATGAGCAGTTCTTC. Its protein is CASSREDRVGNEQFF.

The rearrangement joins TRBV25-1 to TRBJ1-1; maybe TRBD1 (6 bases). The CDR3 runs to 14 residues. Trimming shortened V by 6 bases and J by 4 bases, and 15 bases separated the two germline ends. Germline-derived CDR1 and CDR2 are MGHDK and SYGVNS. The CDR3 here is CASSQGGGGTEAFF. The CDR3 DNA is TGTGCCAGCAGCCAAGGGGGAGGTGGCACTGAAGCTTTCTTT.

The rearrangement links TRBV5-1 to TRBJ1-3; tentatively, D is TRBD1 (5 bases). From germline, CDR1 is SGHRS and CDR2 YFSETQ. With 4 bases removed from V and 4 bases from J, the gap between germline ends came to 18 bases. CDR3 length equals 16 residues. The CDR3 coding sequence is TGCGCCAGCAGCCGGGCCCAGGGACCCAAGGGAAACACCATATATTTT. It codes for CASSRAQGPKGNTIYF.

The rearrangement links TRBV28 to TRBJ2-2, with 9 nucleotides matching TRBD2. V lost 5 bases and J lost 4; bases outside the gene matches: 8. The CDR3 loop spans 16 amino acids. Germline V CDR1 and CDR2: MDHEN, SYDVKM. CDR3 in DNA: TGTGCCAGCAGTCCTCCCGGGACTAGCAGCACCGGGGAGCTGTTTTTT. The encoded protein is CASSPPGTSSTGELFF.

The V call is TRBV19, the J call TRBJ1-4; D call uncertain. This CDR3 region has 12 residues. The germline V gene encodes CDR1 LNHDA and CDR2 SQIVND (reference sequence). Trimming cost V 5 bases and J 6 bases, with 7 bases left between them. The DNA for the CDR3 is TGTGCCAGTAGTCAGACGCATGAAAAACTGTTTTTT. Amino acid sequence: CASSQTHEKLFF.

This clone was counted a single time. The CDR3 reads CASSLAGQLGSNQPQHF. The DNA for the CDR3 is TGTGCCAGTAGTCTTGCCGGACAGCTGGGAAGCAATCAGCCCCAGCATTTT. This chain uses TRBV19 with TRBJ1-5, with a possible D match to TRBD1 (6 bases). Germline V gene data show CDR1 as LNHDA and CDR2 as SQIVND (reference sequence). This CDR3 contains 17 residues. V was clipped by 5 bases and J by 1 base, with 18 bases between them.

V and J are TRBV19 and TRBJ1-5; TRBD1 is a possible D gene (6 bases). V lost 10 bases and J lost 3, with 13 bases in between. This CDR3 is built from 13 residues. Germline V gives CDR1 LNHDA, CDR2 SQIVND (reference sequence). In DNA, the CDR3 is TGTGCCATCAAGGGGGGGGACAATCAGCCCCAGCATTTT. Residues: CAIKGGDNQPQHF. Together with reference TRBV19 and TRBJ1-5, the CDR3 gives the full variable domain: DGGITQSPKYLFRKEGQNVTLSCEQNLNHDAMYWYRQDPGQGLRLIYYSQIVNDFQKGDIAEGYSVSREKKESFPLTVTSAQKNPTAFYLCAIKGGDNQPQHFGDGTRLSIL.

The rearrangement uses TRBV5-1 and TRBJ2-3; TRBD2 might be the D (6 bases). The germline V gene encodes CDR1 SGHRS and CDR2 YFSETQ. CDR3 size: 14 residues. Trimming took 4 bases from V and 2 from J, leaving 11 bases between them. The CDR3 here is CASSLGTYTDTQYF. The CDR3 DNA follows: TGCGCCAGCAGCCTCGGGACTTACACAGATACGCAGTATTTT. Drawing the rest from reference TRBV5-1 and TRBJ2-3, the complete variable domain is KAGVTQTPRYLIKTRGQQVTLSCSPISGHRSVSWYQQTPGQGLQFLFEYFSETQRNKGNFPGRFSGRQFSNSRSEMNVSTLELGDSALYLCASSLGTYTDTQYFGPGTRLTVL.

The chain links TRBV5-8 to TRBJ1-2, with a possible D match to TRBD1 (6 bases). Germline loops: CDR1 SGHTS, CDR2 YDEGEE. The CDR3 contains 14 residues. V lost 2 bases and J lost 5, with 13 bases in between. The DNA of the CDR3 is TGTGCCAGCAGCTTAACAGGGTCGGGTTATGGCTACACCTTC. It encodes CASSLTGSGYGYTF.

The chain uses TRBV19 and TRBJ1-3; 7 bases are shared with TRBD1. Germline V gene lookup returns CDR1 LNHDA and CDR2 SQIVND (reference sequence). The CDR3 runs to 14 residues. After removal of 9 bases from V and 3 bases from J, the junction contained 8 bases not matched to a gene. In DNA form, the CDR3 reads TGTGCCAGCGTCAGACAGGGCGATGGAAACACCATATATTTT. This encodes CASVRQGDGNTIYF.

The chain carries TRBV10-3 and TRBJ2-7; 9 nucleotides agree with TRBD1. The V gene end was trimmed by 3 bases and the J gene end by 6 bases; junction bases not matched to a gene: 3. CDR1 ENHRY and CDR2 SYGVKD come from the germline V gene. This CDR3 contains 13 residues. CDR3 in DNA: TGTGCCATCAGTGAATCGACAGGGGGCGAGCAGTACTTC. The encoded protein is CAISESTGGEQYF.

CDR3 sequence (DNA): TGCGCCAGCAGCCGAAGCGGGTGGGGTGTCGGGCAGTACTTC. Translated, it gives CASSRSGWGVGQYF. V usage is TRBV5-1 and J usage is TRBJ2-7; tentative D call: TRBD2 (6 bases). V was cut by 4 bases and J by 9 bases, with 20 bases left in between. CDR3 length: 14 amino acids. Germline CDR1 SGHRS, CDR2 YFSETQ.

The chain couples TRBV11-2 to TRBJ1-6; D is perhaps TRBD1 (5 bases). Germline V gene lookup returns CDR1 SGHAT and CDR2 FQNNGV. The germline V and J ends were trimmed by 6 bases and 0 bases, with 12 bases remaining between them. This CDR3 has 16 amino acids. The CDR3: CASRGDFSSYNSPLHF. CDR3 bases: TGTGCCAGCAGGGGGGACTTTAGCTCCTATAATTCACCCCTCCACTTT.

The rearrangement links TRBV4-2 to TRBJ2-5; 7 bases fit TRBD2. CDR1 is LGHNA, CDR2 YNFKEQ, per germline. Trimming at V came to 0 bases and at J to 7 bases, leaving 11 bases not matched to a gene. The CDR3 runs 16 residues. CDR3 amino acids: CASSQDGAAGKWTQYF. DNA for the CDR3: TGTGCCAGCAGCCAAGATGGTGCAGCGGGGAAATGGACCCAGTACTTC.

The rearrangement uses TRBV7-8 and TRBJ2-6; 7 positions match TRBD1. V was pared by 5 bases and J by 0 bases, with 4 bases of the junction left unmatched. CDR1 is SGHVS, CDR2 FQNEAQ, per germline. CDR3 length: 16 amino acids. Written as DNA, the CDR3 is TGTGCCAGCAGCCACCGGGACAGCTCTGGGGCCAACGTCCTGACTTTC. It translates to CASSHRDSSGANVLTF. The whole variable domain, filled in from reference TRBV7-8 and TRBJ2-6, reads GAGVSQSPRYKVAKRGQDVALRCDPISGHVSLFWYQQALGQGPEFLTYFQNEAQLDKSGLPSDRFFAERPEGSVSTLKIQRTQQEDSAVYLCASSHRDSSGANVLTFGAGSRLTVL.

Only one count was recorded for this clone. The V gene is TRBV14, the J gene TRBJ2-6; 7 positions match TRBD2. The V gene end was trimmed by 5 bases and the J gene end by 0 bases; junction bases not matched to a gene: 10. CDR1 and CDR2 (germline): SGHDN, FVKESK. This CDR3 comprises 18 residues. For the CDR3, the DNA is TGTGCCAGCAGCTTCACTCTAGCGGATAGCTCTGGGGCCAACGTCCTGACTTTC. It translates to CASSFTLADSSGANVLTF.

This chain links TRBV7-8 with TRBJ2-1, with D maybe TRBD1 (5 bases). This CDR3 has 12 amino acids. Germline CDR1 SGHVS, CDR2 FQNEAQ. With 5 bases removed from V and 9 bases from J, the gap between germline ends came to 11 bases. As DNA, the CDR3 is TGTGCCAGCAGCCGCCATCAGGGTGAGCAGTTCTTC. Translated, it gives CASSRHQGEQFF.

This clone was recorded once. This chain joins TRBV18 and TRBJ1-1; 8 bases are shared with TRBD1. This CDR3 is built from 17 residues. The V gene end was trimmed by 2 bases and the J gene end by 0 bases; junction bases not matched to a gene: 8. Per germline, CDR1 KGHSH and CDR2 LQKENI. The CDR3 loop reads CASSPNRGFVMNTEAFF. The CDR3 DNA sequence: TGTGCCAGCTCACCAAACAGGGGGTTCGTAATGAACACTGAAGCTTTCTTT.

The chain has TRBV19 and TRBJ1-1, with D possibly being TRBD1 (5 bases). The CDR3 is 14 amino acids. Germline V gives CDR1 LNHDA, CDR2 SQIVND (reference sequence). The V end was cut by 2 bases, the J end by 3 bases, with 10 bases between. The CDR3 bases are TGTGCCAGTAGTATACGGGGCAGGGACACTGAAGCTTTCTTT. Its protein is CASSIRGRDTEAFF.

Written as DNA, the CDR3 is TGTGCCAGCAGGCCAACTAGCGGGGGAGATACGCAGTATTTT. Residues: CASRPTSGGDTQYF. The chain carries TRBV4-2 and TRBJ2-3; 11 bases align to TRBD2. The length of the CDR3 is 14 residues. The V gene's germline CDR1 is LGHNA and CDR2 YNFKEQ. V lost 6 bases to trimming and J lost 5 bases; unmatched junction nucleotides: 4.

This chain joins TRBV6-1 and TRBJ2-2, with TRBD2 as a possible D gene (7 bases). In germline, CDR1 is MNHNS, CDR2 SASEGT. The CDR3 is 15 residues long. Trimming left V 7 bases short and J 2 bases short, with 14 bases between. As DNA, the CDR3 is TGTGCCAGCAAGGAGGGGGGGGCAAACACCGGGGAGCTGTTTTTT. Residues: CASKEGGANTGELFF.

Here the CDR3 reads CASSPRAGLLGYEQFF. The DNA of the CDR3 is TGTGCCAGCAGTCCGCGGGCAGGACTGCTTGGCTATGAGCAGTTCTTC. This chain joins TRBV27 and TRBJ2-1; D is possibly TRBD2 (5 bases). The germline CDR1 and CDR2 sequences are MNHEY and SMNVEV (reference sequence). Deletions cut 5 bases from V and 8 bases from J, with 22 bases between. This CDR3 is 16 amino acids long.

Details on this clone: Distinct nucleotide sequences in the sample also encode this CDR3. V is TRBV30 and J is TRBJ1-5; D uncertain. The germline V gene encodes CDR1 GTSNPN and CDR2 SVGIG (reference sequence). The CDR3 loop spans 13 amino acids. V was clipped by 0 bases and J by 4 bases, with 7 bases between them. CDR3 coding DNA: TGTGCCTGGAGTGTCCGCGGGAATCAGCCCCAGCATTTT. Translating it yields CAWSVRGNQPQHF.

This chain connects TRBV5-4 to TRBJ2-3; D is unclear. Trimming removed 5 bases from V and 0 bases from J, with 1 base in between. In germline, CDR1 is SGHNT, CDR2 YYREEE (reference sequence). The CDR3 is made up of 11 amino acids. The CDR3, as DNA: TGTGCCAGCAGGAGCACAGATACGCAGTATTTT. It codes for CASRSTDTQYF.

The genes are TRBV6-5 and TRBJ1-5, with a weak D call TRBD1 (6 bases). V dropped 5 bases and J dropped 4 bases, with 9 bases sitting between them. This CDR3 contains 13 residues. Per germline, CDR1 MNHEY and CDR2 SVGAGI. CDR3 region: CASSGGQNQPQHF. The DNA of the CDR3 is TGTGCCAGCAGTGGCGGACAGAATCAGCCCCAGCATTTT.

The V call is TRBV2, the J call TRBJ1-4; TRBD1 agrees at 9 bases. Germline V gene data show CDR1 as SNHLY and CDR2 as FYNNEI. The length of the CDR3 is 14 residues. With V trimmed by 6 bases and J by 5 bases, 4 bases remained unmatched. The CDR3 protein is CASRAGTGNEKLFF. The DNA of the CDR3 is TGTGCCAGCAGGGCCGGGACAGGGAATGAAAAACTGTTTTTT.

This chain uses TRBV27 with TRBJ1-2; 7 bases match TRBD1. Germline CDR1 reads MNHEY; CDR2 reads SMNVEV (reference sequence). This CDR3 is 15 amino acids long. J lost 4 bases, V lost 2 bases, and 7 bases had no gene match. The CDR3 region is CASSLGDRAGYGYTF. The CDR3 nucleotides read TGTGCCAGCAGTTTAGGAGACAGGGCGGGCTATGGCTACACCTTC.